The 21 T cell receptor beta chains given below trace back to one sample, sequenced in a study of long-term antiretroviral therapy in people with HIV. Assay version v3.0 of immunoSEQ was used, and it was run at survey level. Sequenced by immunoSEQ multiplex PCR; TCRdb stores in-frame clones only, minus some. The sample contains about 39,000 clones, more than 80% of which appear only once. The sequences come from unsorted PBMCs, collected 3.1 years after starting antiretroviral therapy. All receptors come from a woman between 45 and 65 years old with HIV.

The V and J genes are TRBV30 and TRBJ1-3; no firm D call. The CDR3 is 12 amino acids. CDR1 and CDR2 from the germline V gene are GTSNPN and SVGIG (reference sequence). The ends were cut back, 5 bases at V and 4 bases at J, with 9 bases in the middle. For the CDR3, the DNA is TGTGCCTGGGAAGTCGGCGGAAACACCATATATTTT. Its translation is CAWEVGGNTIYF. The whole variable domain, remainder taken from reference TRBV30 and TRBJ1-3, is SQTIHQWPATLVQPVGSPLSLECTVEGTSNPNLYWYRQAAGRGLQLLFYSVGIGQISSEVPQNLSASRPQDRQFILSSKKLLLSDSGFYLCAWEVGGNTIYFGEGSWLTVV.

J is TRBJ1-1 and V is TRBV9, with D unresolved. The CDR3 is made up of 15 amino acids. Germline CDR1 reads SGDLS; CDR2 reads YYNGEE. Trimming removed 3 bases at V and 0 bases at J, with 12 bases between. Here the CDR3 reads CASSATGFMNTEAFF. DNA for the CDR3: TGTGCCAGCAGCGCAACGGGGTTCATGAACACTGAAGCTTTCTTT.

The CDR3 protein is CASSGRAGGPGEQFF. In nucleotides, the CDR3 is TGCGCCAGCAGCGGGAGAGCGGGGGGACCGGGGGAGCAGTTCTTC. The chain recombines TRBV4-1 with TRBJ2-1; 9 nucleotides agree with TRBD2. CDR1 and CDR2 from the germline V gene are MGHRA and YSYEKL. The CDR3 consists of 15 residues. With 5 bases clipped from V and 10 bases from J, the junction kept 12 bases outside the gene matches.

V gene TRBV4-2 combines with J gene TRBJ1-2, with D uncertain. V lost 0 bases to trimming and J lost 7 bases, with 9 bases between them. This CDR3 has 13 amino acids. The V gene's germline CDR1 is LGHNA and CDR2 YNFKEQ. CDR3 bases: TGTGCCAGCAGCCAAGAACAAGTGGGTGGCTACACCTTC. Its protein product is CASSQEQVGGYTF.

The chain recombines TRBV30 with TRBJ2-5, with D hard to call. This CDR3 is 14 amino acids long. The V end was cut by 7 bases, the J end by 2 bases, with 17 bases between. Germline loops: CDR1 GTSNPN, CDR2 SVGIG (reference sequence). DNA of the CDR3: TGTGCCTCCAAAAAATTGCAGTCTCAAGAGACCCAGTACTTC. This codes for CASKKLQSQETQYF.

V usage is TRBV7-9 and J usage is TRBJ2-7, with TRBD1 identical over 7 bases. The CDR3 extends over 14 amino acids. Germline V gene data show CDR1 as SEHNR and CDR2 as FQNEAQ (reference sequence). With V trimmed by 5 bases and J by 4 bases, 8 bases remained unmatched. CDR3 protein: CASSPRQGPYEQYF. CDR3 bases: TGTGCCAGCAGCCCTAGACAGGGCCCTTACGAGCAGTACTTC.

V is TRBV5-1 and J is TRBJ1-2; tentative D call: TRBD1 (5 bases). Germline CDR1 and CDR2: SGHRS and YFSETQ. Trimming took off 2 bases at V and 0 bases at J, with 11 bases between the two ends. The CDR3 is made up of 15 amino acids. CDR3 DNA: TGCGCCAGCAGCTTAACAGGAGGCACTAACTATGGCTACACCTTC. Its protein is CASSLTGGTNYGYTF.

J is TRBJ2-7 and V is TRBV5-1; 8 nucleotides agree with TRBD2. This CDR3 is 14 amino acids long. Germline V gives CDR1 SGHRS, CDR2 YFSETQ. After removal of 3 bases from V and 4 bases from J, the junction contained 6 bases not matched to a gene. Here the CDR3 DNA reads TGCGCCAGCAGCTCTACCGGGGGGGCATACGAGCAGTACTTC. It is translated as CASSSTGGAYEQYF.

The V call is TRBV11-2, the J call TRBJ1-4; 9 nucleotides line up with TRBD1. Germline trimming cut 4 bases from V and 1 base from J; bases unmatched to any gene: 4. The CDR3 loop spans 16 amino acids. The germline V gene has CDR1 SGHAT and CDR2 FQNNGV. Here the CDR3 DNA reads TGTGCCAGCAGCTCCCGACAGGGGGGAACTAATGAAAAACTGTTTTTT. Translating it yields CASSSRQGGTNEKLFF.

The CDR3 region is CASSFGTGLETQYF. DNA of the CDR3: TGCGCCAGCAGCTTTGGGACAGGGTTAGAGACGCAGTATTTT. The chain combines TRBV5-1 with TRBJ2-3; TRBD1 agrees at 9 bases. Trimming removed 2 bases from V and 9 bases from J; junction bases left unmatched: 7. The CDR3 loop spans 14 amino acids. CDR1 is SGHRS and CDR2 is YFSETQ in the germline V gene. Filled out from reference TRBV5-1 and TRBJ2-3, the complete variable domain reads KAGVTQTPRYLIKTRGQQVTLSCSPISGHRSVSWYQQTPGQGLQFLFEYFSETQRNKGNFPGRFSGRQFSNSRSEMNVSTLELGDSALYLCASSFGTGLETQYFGPGTRLTVL.

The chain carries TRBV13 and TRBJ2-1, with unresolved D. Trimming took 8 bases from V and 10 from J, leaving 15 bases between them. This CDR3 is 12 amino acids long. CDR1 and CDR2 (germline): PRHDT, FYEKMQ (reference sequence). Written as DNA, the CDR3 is TGTGCCAGCGGTAGCACCCTCCGCGAGCAGTTCTTC. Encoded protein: CASGSTLREQFF.

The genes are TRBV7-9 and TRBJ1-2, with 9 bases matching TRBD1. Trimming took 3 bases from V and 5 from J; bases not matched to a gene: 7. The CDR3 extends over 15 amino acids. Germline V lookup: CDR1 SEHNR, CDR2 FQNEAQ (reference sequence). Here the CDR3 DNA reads TGTGCCAGCAGCTTTAAATCGGGACAGGGTTATGGCTACACCTTC. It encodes CASSFKSGQGYGYTF.

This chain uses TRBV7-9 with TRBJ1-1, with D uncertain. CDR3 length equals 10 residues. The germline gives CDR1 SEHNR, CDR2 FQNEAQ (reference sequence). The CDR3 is CAERGTEAFF. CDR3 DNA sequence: TGTGCTGAGCGTGGCACTGAAGCTTTCTTT. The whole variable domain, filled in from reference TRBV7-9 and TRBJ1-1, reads DTGVSQNPRHKITKRGQNVTFRCDPISEHNRLYWYRQTLGQGPEFLTYFQNEAQLEKSRLLSDRFSAERPKGSFSTLEIQRTEQGDSAMYLCAERGTEAFFGQGTRLTVV.

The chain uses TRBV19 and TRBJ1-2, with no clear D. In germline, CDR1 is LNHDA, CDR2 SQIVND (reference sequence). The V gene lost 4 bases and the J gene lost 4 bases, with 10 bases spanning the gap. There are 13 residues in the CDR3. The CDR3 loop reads CASSTSVSYGYTF. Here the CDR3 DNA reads TGTGCCAGTAGTACCAGCGTCTCCTATGGCTACACCTTC.

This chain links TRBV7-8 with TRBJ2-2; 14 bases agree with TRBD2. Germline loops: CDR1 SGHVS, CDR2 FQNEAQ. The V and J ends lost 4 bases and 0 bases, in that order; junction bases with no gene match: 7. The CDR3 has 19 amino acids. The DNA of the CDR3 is TGTGCCAGCAGCTCCGGGACTAGCGGGGGAGGTGCGAACACCGGGGAGCTGTTTTTT. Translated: CASSSGTSGGGANTGELFF.

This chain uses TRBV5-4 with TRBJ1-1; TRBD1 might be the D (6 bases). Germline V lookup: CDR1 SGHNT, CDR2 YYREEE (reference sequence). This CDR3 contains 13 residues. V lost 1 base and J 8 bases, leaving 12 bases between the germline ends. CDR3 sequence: CASSLRGGREAFF. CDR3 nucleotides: TGTGCCAGCAGCTTGAGGGGGGGGAGGGAAGCTTTCTTT.

The CDR3 is CASWDGGSYNSPLHF. As DNA, the CDR3 is TGTGCCAGCTGGGACGGCGGGTCCTATAATTCACCCCTCCACTTT. The chain combines TRBV6-6 with TRBJ1-6; D may be TRBD1 (5 bases). This CDR3 is 15 amino acids long. Trimming left V 8 bases short and J 1 base short, with 12 bases between. CDR1 is MNHNY and CDR2 is SVGAGI in the germline V gene (reference sequence).

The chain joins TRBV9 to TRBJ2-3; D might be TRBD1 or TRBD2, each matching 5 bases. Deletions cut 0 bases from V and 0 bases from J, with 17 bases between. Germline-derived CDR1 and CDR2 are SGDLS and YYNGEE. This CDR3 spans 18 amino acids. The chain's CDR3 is CASSVADKGTGSTDTQYF. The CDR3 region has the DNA TGTGCCAGCAGCGTAGCCGATAAGGGGACGGGAAGCACAGATACGCAGTATTTT. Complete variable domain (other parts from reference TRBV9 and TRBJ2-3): DSGVTQTPKHLITATGQRVTLRCSPRSGDLSVYWYQQSLDQGLQFLIQYYNGEERAKGNILERFSAQQFPDLHSELNLSSLELGDSALYFCASSVADKGTGSTDTQYFGPGTRLTVL.

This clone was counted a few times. The CDR3, as DNA: TGTGCCAGCTCACCGTCCTCGGGTGGCTACACCTTC. Its protein is CASSPSSGGYTF. The V gene is TRBV18, the J gene TRBJ1-2; D unclear. Germline V gene data show CDR1 as KGHSH and CDR2 as LQKENI. Trimming shortened V by 3 bases and J by 7 bases, and 9 bases separated the two germline ends. The CDR3 is 12 residues long. Full variable domain (remainder filled in from reference TRBV18 and TRBJ1-2): NAGVMQNPRHLVRRRGQEARLRCSPMKGHSHVYWYRQLPEEGLKFMVYLQKENIIDESGMPKERFSAEFPKEGPSILRIQQVVRGDSAAYFCASSPSSGGYTFGSGTRLTVV.

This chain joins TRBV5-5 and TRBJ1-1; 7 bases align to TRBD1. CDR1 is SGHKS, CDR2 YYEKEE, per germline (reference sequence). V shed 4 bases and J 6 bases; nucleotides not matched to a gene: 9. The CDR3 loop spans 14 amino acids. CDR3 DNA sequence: TGTGCCAGCAGCATGACAGGGACGGACGCTGAAGCTTTCTTT. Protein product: CASSMTGTDAEAFF.

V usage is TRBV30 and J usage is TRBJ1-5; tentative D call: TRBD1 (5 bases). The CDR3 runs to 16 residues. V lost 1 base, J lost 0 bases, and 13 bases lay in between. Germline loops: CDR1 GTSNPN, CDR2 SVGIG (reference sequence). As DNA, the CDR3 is TGTGCCTGGAGTGGGTGGACGGGGGATAGCAATCAGCCCCAGCATTTT. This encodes CAWSGWTGDSNQPQHF.